Below are 26 T cell receptor beta chains sequenced from a single sample in a study of human T cells and chemical hapten exposure. TCRdb called the RACE reads again in MiXCR, with one record for every CDR3 protein. The sample lists tens of thousands of distinct CDR3 sequences, more than 10% seen once, with 1.5% to 2% in the top ten. Time point described: pre-sensitization, week 0. Treatment denoted: therapeutic diphenylcyclopropenone sensitization with weekly scalp DPC. The study extracted total RNA from unfractionated whole blood. The sequenced sample was whole blood, obtained in connection with sensitization to the hapten diphenylcyclopropenone (DPC). The receptor set was obtained from a woman in her thirties or forties with alopecia areata. Some clones in this sample may be carry-over from other donors' samples.

The V and J genes are TRBV29-1 and TRBJ2-1, with 9 bases lining up with TRBD2. After removal of 6 bases from V and 2 bases from J, the junction contained 5 bases not matched to a gene. Germline CDR1 and CDR2: SQVTM and ANQGSEA. This CDR3 spans 14 amino acids. The DNA of the CDR3 is TGCAGCGTCCGCGGGGGGGCCGCCTACAATGAGCAGTTCTTC. Translation: CSVRGGAAYNEQFF.

The chain combines TRBV5-1 with TRBJ1-1; no clear D gene. There are 14 residues in the CDR3. Germline V gene data show CDR1 as SGHRS and CDR2 as YFSETQ. Trimming shortened V by 0 bases and J by 1 base, and 7 bases separated the two germline ends. In DNA, the CDR3 is TGCGCCAGCAGCTTGGACGGCCGGAACACTGAAGCTTTCTTT. Residues: CASSLDGRNTEAFF.

This clonotype was detected ten times or more. The V and J genes are TRBV29-1 and TRBJ1-1; D perhaps matches TRBD1 (5 bases). The germline V gene has CDR1 SQVTM and CDR2 ANQGSEA. This CDR3 is built from 13 residues. Trimming pared 6 bases from V and 1 base from J, leaving 12 bases between. For the CDR3, the DNA is TGCAGCGTGGGGGGAGGATCGAACACTGAAGCTTTCTTT. Translation: CSVGGGSNTEAFF.

This clonotype was detected many times. The chain carries TRBV3-1 and TRBJ2-7; no reliable D call. The CDR3 totals 14 residues. The ends were cut back, 0 bases at V and 6 bases at J, with 12 bases in the middle. Germline V gene data show CDR1 as LGHDT and CDR2 as YNNKEL (reference sequence). Here the CDR3 DNA reads TGTGCCAGCAGCCAAGATACGGGTTCCGCCGAGCAGTACTTC. Translation gives CASSQDTGSAEQYF.

This clonotype was counted between two and nine times. Written as DNA, the CDR3 is TGTGCCAGCAGCCCCGAAGCGGCTAGCGGGACCCACTACAATGAGCAGTTCTTC. This encodes CASSPEAASGTHYNEQFF. V is TRBV14 and J is TRBJ2-1; 9 bases agree with TRBD2. The CDR3 sequence is 18 residues long. The V and J ends lost 4 bases and 3 bases, in that order; junction bases with no gene match: 13. From germline, CDR1 is SGHDN and CDR2 FVKESK.

The V and J genes are TRBV28 and TRBJ1-5, with D maybe TRBD1 (6 bases). V gave up 11 bases and J gave up 3 bases, with 11 bases separating them. CDR3 size: 12 residues. The germline V gene has CDR1 MDHEN and CDR2 SYDVKM. CDR3 loop: CAGRTVNQPQHF. The CDR3 DNA reads TGTGCCGGACGGACAGTCAATCAGCCCCAGCATTTT. The full variable domain, with the rest looked up from reference TRBV28 and TRBJ1-5, is DVKVTQSSRYLVKRTGEKVFLECVQDMDHENMFWYRQDPGLGLRLIYFSYDVKMKEKGDIPEGYSVSREKKERFSLILESASTNQTSMYLCAGRTVNQPQHFGDGTRLSIL.

This clonotype has ten or more counts. CDR3 in DNA: TGCGCCAGCAGCTTGGCCTTGAGGGGGCTTACCTACGAGCAGTACTTC. Translation: CASSLALRGLTYEQYF. The chain joins TRBV5-1 to TRBJ2-7; 7 nucleotides line up with TRBD1. Germline trimming cut 0 bases from V and 2 bases from J; bases unmatched to any gene: 8. The CDR3 is 16 amino acids. CDR1 SGHRS and CDR2 YFSETQ come from the germline V gene.

Many counts were recorded for this clonotype. This chain joins TRBV9 and TRBJ1-6; TRBD1 matches 7 bases. The CDR3 length is 16 residues. CDR1 is SGDLS and CDR2 is YYNGEE in the germline V gene. With V trimmed by 3 bases and J by 4 bases, 7 bases remained unmatched. The CDR3 protein is CASSGPGTAYNSPLHF. The CDR3 DNA sequence: TGTGCCAGCAGCGGGCCCGGGACAGCATATAATTCACCCCTCCACTTT.

This clonotype was seen at least ten times. The chain is built from TRBV19 and TRBJ1-2; D is ambiguous. Trimming took off 2 bases at V and 2 bases at J, with 9 bases between the two ends. The CDR3 covers 14 residues. In germline, CDR1 is LNHDA, CDR2 SQIVND (reference sequence). The CDR3 nucleotides are TGTGCCAGTAGTATATTGATGGTGAACTATGGCTACACCTTC. This sequence encodes CASSILMVNYGYTF.

This clonotype was picked up many times. The V and J genes are TRBV20-1 and TRBJ2-1, with 7 positions matching TRBD2. The CDR3 has 14 amino acids. CDR1 is DFQATT and CDR2 is SNEGSKA in the germline V gene (reference sequence). The V segment lost 6 bases and the J segment 5 bases; nucleotides outside the gene matches: 10. The CDR3 sequence is CSAGSRGLNNEQFF. For the CDR3, the DNA is TGCAGTGCAGGAAGTCGGGGACTAAACAATGAGCAGTTCTTC.

The chain employs TRBV6-2 or TRBV6-3 and TRBJ2-5; weak D call: TRBD2 (6 bases). Germline-derived CDR1 and CDR2 are MNHEY and SVGEGT. The CDR3 loop spans 13 amino acids. V shed 0 bases and J shed 9 bases, with 11 bases lying between them. In DNA, the CDR3 is TGTGCCAGCAGTTACTCGGGAGGAGGGGCCCAGTACTTC. It codes for CASSYSGGGAQYF.

The chain has TRBV6-1 and TRBJ1-1, with 7 bases fitting TRBD1. Germline CDR1 and CDR2: MNHNS and SASEGT. The V and J ends lost 8 bases and 0 bases, in that order; junction bases with no gene match: 15. The CDR3 has 17 amino acids. CDR3 sequence: CASRGQAGALMNTEAFF. CDR3 coding DNA: TGTGCCAGCCGCGGACAGGCGGGGGCCCTCATGAACACTGAAGCTTTCTTT.

This clonotype has just a few counts. The chain's CDR3 is CASSSGLAGDNNEQFF. The CDR3 nucleotides read TGTGCCAGCAGCTCTGGACTAGCGGGGGATAACAATGAGCAGTTCTTC. V and J are TRBV21-1 and TRBJ2-1; TRBD2, the table's D call, was not compared with the DNA. TRBV21-1 is listed as a pseudogene. The CDR3 has 16 residues.

This clonotype has a handful of counts. CDR3 bases: TGCGCCAGCAGCTTGAGGATAATCTCTGGGGCCAACGTCCTGACTTTC. Translation: CASSLRIISGANVLTF. The rearrangement joins TRBV5-1 to TRBJ2-6; no reliable D call. Trimming cost V 1 base and J 0 bases, with 8 bases left between them. CDR3 length: 16 amino acids. CDR1 and CDR2 from the germline V gene are SGHRS and YFSETQ.

In this sample, this clonotype turned up a few times. The chain has TRBV2 and TRBJ1-4; D perhaps matches TRBD1 (6 bases). This CDR3 is 15 amino acids long. With 4 bases removed from V and 6 bases from J, the gap between germline ends came to 15 bases. The germline gives CDR1 SNHLY, CDR2 FYNNEI. CDR3 in amino acids: CASSVYWAGDEKLFF. Written as DNA, the CDR3 is TGTGCCAGCAGTGTATATTGGGCAGGGGATGAAAAACTGTTTTTT. Full variable domain (missing parts from reference TRBV2 and TRBJ1-4): EPEVTQTPSHQVTQMGQEVILRCVPISNHLYFYWYRQILGQKVEFLVSFYNNEISEKSEIFDDQFSVERPDGSNFTLKIRSTKLEDSAMYFCASSVYWAGDEKLFFGSGTQLSVL.

Worth noting for this clonotype: A read error may be the cause here, since a much bigger clone is one base away. The chain combines TRBV5-1 with TRBJ2-1, with 7 nucleotides matching TRBD2. This CDR3 spans 15 amino acids. Germline lookup yields CDR1 SGHRS and CDR2 YFSETQ. V lost 4 bases and J lost 7; bases outside the gene matches: 11. The chain's CDR3 is CASSPLARGSNEQFF. CDR3 DNA: TGCGCCAGCAGCCCTCTAGCGCGGGGGAGTAATGAGCAGTTCTTC. Together with reference TRBV5-1 and TRBJ2-1, the CDR3 gives the full variable domain: KAGVTQTPRYLIKTRGQQVTLSCSPISGHRSVSWYQQTPGQGLQFLFEYFSETQRNKGNFPGRFSGRQFSNSRSEMNVSTLELGDSALYLCASSPLARGSNEQFFGPGTRLTVL.

This clonotype was detected many times. The chain combines TRBV7-2 with TRBJ2-2; 8 bases are a match to TRBD2. CDR3 length equals 16 residues. Germline V gene sequence: CDR1 SGHTA, CDR2 FQGNSA. J was trimmed by 2 bases and V by 7 bases; bases with no gene match: 9. Here the CDR3 DNA reads TGTGCCAGCAACCCCCGGGGGGGAGTAAACACCGGGGAGCTGTTTTTT. Translation gives CASNPRGGVNTGELFF.

The sample holds a few counts of this clonotype. This chain uses TRBV11-2 with TRBJ2-7; 7 nucleotides agree with TRBD1. CDR1 and CDR2 from the germline V gene are SGHAT and FQNNGV. V was clipped by 3 bases and J by 5 bases; unmatched bases: 1. This CDR3 contains 12 residues. CDR3 sequence: CASSLGTDEQYF. The CDR3, as DNA: TGTGCCAGCAGCTTGGGGACAGACGAGCAGTACTTC.

V and J are TRBV6-6 and TRBJ1-3, with D possibly matching TRBD1 (5 bases). V was cut by 3 bases and J by 0 bases, with 9 bases left in between. The CDR3 contains 15 residues. Germline loops: CDR1 MNHNY, CDR2 SVGAGI (reference sequence). CDR3 bases: TGTGCCAGCAGTTATACACAGGCCTCTGGAAACACCATATATTTT. Translation gives CASSYTQASGNTIYF.

This clonotype was observed a handful of times. The chain has TRBV28 and TRBJ2-7; D not certain. The length of the CDR3 is 15 residues. Per germline, CDR1 MDHEN and CDR2 SYDVKM. Between the trimmed V and J ends, which lost 4 bases and 3 bases, there was a span of 16 bases. CDR3 in DNA: TGTGCCAGCAGTTCTAGGGTCCACTACGACTACGAGCAGTACTTC. Translated, it gives CASSSRVHYDYEQYF.

CDR3 DNA sequence: TGTGCCAGCGCCAGGGGGGACACCGGGGAGCTGTTTTTT. Protein product: CASARGDTGELFF. This chain joins TRBV28 and TRBJ2-2; tentative D call: TRBD1 (7 bases). Germline-derived CDR1 and CDR2 are MDHEN and SYDVKM. Trimming pared 8 bases from V and 3 bases from J, leaving 10 bases between. The CDR3 totals 13 residues.

The CDR3 DNA sequence: TGTGCCAGCAGTCCCCCGGACAGGGACAGCAATCAGCCCCAGCATTTT. Translated: CASSPPDRDSNQPQHF. This chain links TRBV28 with TRBJ1-5, with 8 nucleotides matching TRBD1. The J segment lost 1 base and the V segment lost 5 bases, leaving 7 bases of the junction unmatched. This CDR3 comprises 16 residues. Per the germline V gene, CDR1 is MDHEN and CDR2 is SYDVKM.

This clonotype was counted ten times or more. The chain carries TRBV19 and TRBJ2-7, with 9 bases identical to TRBD1. The junction had 3 bases not matched to a gene; V was cut back by 6 bases and J by 6 bases. Germline assignment: CDR1 LNHDA and CDR2 SQIVND (reference sequence). CDR3 length equals 12 residues. The CDR3 DNA is TGTGCCAGTAGAAAGACAGGGGGCGAGCAGTACTTC. As protein: CASRKTGGEQYF.

This clonotype turned up a few times. The rearrangement links TRBV20-1 to TRBJ1-4; no definite D call. CDR1 is DFQATT, CDR2 SNEGSKA, per germline (reference sequence). V was pared by 6 bases and J by 0 bases, with 8 bases between. The CDR3 length is 13 residues. The CDR3 DNA reads as TGCAGTGCACCATCGACAACTAATGAAAAACTGTTTTTT. Translating it yields CSAPSTTNEKLFF.

This clonotype was picked up many times. This rearrangement joins TRBV20-1 to TRBJ2-7; 8 bases line up with TRBD2. Trimming cost V 2 bases and J 3 bases; bases outside gene matches: 21. Germline lookup yields CDR1 DFQATT and CDR2 SNEGSKA (reference sequence). The CDR3 runs to 19 residues. CDR3 protein: CSARNPGRTSRTSNYEQYF. The CDR3 coding sequence is TGCAGTGCTAGAAATCCAGGACGGACTAGCCGAACCAGCAACTACGAGCAGTACTTC.

This clonotype was detected ten times or more. The chain combines TRBV3-1 with TRBJ2-7; 8 bases are shared with TRBD2. Trimming cost V 5 bases and J 4 bases; bases outside gene matches: 10. This CDR3 contains 15 residues. CDR1 and CDR2 (germline): LGHDT, YNNKEL (reference sequence). The CDR3 is CASSSGRGAVYEQYF. In DNA form, the CDR3 reads TGTGCCAGCAGCTCGGGGCGGGGGGCAGTGTACGAGCAGTACTTC.